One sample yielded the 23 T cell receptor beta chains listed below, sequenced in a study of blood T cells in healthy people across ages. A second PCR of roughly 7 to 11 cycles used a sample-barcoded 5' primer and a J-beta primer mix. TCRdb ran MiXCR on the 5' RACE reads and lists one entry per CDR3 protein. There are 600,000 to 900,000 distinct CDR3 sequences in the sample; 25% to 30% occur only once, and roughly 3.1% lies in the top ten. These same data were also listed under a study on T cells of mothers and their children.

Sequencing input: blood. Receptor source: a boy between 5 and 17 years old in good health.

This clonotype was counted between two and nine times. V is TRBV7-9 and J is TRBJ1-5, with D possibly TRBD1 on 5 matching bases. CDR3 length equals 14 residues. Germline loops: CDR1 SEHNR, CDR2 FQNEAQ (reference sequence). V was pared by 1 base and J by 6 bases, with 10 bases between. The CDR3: CASSLVKGSQPQHF. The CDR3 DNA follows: TGTGCCAGCAGCTTAGTGAAGGGGAGTCAGCCCCAGCATTTT.

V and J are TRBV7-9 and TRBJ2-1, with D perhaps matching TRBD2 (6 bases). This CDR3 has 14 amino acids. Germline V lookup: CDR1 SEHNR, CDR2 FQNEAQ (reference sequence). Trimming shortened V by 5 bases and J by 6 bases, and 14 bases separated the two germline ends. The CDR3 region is CASSPRDSPNEQFF. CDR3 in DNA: TGTGCCAGCAGCCCACGGGACTCCCCCAATGAGCAGTTCTTC.

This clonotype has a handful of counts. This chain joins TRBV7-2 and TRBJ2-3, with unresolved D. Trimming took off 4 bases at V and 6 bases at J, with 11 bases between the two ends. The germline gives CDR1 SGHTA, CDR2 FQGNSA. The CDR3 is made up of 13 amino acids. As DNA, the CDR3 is TGTGCCAGCAGCTACAATCAAGGGGATACGCAGTATTTT. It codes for CASSYNQGDTQYF.

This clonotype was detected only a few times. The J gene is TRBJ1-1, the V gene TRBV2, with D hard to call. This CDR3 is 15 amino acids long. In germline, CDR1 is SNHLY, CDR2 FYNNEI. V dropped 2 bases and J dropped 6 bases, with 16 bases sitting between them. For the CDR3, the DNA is TGTGCCAGCAGTGAATTGAGGACCCTCGCGCCTGAAGCTTTCTTT. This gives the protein CASSELRTLAPEAFF.

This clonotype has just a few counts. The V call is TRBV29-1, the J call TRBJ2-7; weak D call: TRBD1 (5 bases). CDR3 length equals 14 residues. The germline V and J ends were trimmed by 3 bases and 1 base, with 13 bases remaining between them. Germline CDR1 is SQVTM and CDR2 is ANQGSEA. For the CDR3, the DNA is TGCAGCGTTGATACAGGAAGAGGTTCCTACGAGCAGTACTTC. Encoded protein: CSVDTGRGSYEQYF.

The CDR3 coding sequence is TGTGCCAGCTGGGGAAAGACCCAGTACTTC. Amino acid sequence: CASWGKTQYF. V gene TRBV2 combines with J gene TRBJ2-5; D ambiguous. CDR1 SNHLY and CDR2 FYNNEI come from the germline V gene. The V and J ends lost 8 bases and 6 bases respectively, with 7 bases between them. The CDR3 is 10 residues long.

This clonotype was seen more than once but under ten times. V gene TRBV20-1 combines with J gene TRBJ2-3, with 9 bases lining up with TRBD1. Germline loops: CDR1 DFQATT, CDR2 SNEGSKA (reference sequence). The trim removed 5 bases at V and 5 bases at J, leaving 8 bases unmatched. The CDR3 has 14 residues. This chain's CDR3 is CSARQGGPRDTQYF. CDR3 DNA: TGCAGTGCTCGACAGGGGGGACCCCGAGATACGCAGTATTTT.

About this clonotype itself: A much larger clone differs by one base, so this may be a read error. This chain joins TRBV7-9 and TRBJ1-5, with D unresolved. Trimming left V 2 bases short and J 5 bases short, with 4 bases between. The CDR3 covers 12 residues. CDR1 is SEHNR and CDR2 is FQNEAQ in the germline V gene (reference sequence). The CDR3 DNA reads TGTGCCAGCAGCTTATTCGATCAGCCCCAGCATTTT. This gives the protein CASSLFDQPQHF.

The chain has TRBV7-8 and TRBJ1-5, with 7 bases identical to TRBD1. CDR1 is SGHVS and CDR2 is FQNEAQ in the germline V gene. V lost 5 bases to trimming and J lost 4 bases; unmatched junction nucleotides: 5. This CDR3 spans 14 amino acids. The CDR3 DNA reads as TGTGCCAGCAGCATGGGACAGATTAATCAGCCCCAGCATTTT. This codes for CASSMGQINQPQHF.

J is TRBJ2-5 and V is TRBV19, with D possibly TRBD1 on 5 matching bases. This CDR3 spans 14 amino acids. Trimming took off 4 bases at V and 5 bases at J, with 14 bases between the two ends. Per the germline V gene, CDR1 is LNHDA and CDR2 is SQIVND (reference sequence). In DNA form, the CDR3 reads TGTGCCAGTAGTAGGCAGGGCCCGGATGAGACCCAGTACTTC. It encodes CASSRQGPDETQYF.

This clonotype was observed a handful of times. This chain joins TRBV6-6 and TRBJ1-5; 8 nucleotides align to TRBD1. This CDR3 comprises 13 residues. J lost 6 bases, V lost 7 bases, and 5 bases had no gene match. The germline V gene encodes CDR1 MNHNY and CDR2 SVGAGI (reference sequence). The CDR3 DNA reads TGTGCCAGCACCGAACAGGGGGGTCAGCCCCAGCATTTT. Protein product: CASTEQGGQPQHF.

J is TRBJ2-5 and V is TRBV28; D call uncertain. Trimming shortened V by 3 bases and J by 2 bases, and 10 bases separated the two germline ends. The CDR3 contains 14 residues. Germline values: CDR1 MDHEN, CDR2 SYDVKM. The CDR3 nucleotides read TGTGCCAGCAGTTTTGGTTGGCGACAAGAGACCCAGTACTTC. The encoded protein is CASSFGWRQETQYF.

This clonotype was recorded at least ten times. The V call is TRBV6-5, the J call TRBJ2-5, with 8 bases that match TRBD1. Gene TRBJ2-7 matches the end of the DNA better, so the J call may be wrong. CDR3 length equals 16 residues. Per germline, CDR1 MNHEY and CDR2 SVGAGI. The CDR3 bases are TGTGCCAGCAGTTACCTCGGACAGGGAACGAAGCGCGAGCAGTACTTC. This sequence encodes CASSYLGQGTKREQYF.

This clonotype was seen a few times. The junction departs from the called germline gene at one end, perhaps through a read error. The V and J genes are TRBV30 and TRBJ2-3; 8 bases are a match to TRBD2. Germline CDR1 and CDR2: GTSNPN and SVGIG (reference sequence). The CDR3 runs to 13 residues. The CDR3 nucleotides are TGTGCCTGGAGCAAGGCGGGGGGAGATACGCAGTGTTTT. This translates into CAWSKAGGDTQCF.

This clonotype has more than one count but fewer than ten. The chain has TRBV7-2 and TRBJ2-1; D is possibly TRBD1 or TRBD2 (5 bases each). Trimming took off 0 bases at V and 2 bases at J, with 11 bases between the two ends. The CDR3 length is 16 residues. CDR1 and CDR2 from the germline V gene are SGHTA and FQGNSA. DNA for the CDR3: TGTGCCAGCAGCTTAGCGGGACCTCACACCTACAATGAGCAGTTCTTC. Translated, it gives CASSLAGPHTYNEQFF.

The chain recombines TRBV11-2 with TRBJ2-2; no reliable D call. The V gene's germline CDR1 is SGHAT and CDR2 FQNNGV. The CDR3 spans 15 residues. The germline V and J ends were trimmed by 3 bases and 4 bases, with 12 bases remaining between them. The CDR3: CASSFGPVGTGELFF. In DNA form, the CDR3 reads TGTGCCAGCAGCTTTGGACCCGTGGGCACCGGGGAGCTGTTTTTT.

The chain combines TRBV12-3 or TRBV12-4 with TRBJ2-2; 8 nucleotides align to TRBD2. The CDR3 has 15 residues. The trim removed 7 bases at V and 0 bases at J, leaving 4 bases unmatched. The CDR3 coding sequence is TGTGCCAGCACCGCGGGGGGATCGAACACCGGGGAGCTGTTTTTT. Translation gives CASTAGGSNTGELFF.

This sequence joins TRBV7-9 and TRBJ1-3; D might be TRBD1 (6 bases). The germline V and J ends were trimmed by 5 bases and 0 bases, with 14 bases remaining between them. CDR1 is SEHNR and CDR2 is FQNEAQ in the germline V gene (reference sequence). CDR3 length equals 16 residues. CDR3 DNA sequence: TGTGCCAGCAGCCCCAACAGGGTTCCCTCTGGAAACACCATATATTTT. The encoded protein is CASSPNRVPSGNTIYF.

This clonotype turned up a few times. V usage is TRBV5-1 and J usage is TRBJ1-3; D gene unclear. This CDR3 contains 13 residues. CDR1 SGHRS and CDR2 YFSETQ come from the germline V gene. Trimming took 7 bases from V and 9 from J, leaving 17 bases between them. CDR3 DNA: TGCGCCAGCCGACCTGACCCCGCGGGCACCATATATTTT. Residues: CASRPDPAGTIYF.

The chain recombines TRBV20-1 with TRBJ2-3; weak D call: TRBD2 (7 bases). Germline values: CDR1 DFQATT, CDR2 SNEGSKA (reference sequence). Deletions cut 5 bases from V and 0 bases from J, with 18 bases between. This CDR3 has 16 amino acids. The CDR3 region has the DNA TGCAGTGCTCGGGGGGACGGGGGCCTTAGCACAGATACGCAGTATTTT. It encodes CSARGDGGLSTDTQYF.

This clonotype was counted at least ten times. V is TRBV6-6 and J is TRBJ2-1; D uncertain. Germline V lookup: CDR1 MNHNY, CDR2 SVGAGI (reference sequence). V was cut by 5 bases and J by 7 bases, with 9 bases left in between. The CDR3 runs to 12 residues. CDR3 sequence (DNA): TGTGCCAGCAGTCCCCTCCGAAATGAGCAGTTCTTC. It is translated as CASSPLRNEQFF.

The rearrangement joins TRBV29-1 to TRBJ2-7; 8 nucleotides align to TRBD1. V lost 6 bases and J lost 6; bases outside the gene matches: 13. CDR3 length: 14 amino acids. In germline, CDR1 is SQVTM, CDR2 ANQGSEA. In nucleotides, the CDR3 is TGCAGCGTGGTAACAGGGACAGGCGCTGGCGAGCAGTACTTC. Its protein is CSVVTGTGAGEQYF.

The CDR3 loop reads CAINLGRGGYTF. CDR3 DNA: TGTGCCATCAATCTTGGCCGGGGCGGCTACACCTTC. The chain combines TRBV10-3 with TRBJ1-2, with D tentatively TRBD1 (5 bases). This CDR3 comprises 12 residues. Germline loops: CDR1 ENHRY, CDR2 SYGVKD. Trimming cost V 7 bases and J 8 bases, with 14 bases left between them.